These 13 T cell receptor beta chains were sequenced from one sample in a study of tumor-infiltrating lymphocytes in localized non-small cell lung cancer. The data were produced by immunoSEQ multiplex PCR, yet TCRdb's version contains in-frame clones alone and is incomplete. The repertoire holds about 11,000 clones, with about 86% as singletons. What was sequenced was uninvolved lung tissue not adjacent to the tumor. The source is a human donor with non-small cell lung cancer.

This rearrangement joins TRBV10-3 to TRBJ2-1; 7 bases are a match to TRBD1. V shed 8 bases and J 12 bases; nucleotides not matched to a gene: 7. Germline values: CDR1 ENHRY, CDR2 SYGVKD. This CDR3 is 11 amino acids long. CDR3 amino acids: CAIGAAGGQFF. The CDR3 coding sequence is TGTGCCATCGGCGCGGCAGGGGGGCAGTTCTTC.

V and J are TRBV9 and TRBJ2-1; 8 positions agree with TRBD1. The CDR3 runs to 15 residues. J was trimmed by 3 bases and V by 4 bases; bases with no gene match: 6. The germline CDR1 and CDR2 sequences are SGDLS and YYNGEE. The CDR3 nucleotides are TGTGCCAGCAGCAGGCGGGACAGGCTCTACAATGAGCAGTTCTTC. Translation gives CASSRRDRLYNEQFF.

CDR3 region: CATNRGGETQYF. The CDR3 nucleotides are TGTGCCACCAACCGGGGGGGAGAGACCCAGTACTTC. This chain links TRBV15 with TRBJ2-5; 8 nucleotides agree with TRBD2. The CDR3 consists of 12 residues. The ends lost 7 bases at V and 4 bases at J; junction bases unmatched: 2. Germline V gives CDR1 LNHNV, CDR2 YYDKDF (reference sequence).

The rearrangement joins TRBV5-1 to TRBJ1-1; D is perhaps TRBD1 (6 bases). The V gene's germline CDR1 is SGHRS and CDR2 YFSETQ. This CDR3 has 13 residues. V lost 5 bases, J lost 5 bases, and 13 bases lay in between. CDR3 residues: CASRTGARTEAFF. CDR3 DNA sequence: TGCGCCAGCAGGACAGGTGCAAGAACTGAAGCTTTCTTT.

The V call is TRBV4-3, the J call TRBJ1-2; TRBD1 matches 8 bases. V lost 4 bases and J lost 8; bases outside the gene matches: 12. The CDR3 runs 15 residues. Germline V CDR1 and CDR2: LGHNA, YSLEER. CDR3 region: CASSPWQGALGGYTF. The CDR3 DNA reads TGCGCCAGCAGCCCGTGGCAGGGGGCGCTGGGAGGCTACACCTTC.

The V call is TRBV18, the J call TRBJ2-5; unclear D gene. CDR3 length: 13 amino acids. Germline V gene data show CDR1 as KGHSH and CDR2 as LQKENI. The V and J ends lost 4 bases and 2 bases respectively, with 8 bases between them. The CDR3 DNA reads as TGTGCCAGCTCACGAGAGGTACAAGAGACCCAGTACTTC. Its translation is CASSREVQETQYF.

This chain links TRBV7-8 with TRBJ1-6; no reliable D call. The CDR3 is made up of 16 amino acids. Germline V CDR1 and CDR2: SGHVS, FQNEAQ. Between the trimmed V and J ends, which lost 5 bases and 7 bases, there was a span of 18 bases. CDR3 nucleotide sequence: TGTGCCAGCAGCCTCCCGACCGATACCTTAAATTCACCCCTCCACTTT. Its translation: CASSLPTDTLNSPLHF. The full variable domain, with the rest looked up from reference TRBV7-8 and TRBJ1-6, is GAGVSQSPRYKVAKRGQDVALRCDPISGHVSLFWYQQALGQGPEFLTYFQNEAQLDKSGLPSDRFFAERPEGSVSTLKIQRTQQEDSAVYLCASSLPTDTLNSPLHFGNGTRLTVT.

The table lists this clone with a few counts. The V call is TRBV7-9, the J call TRBJ1-2; D might be TRBD1 (5 bases). CDR1 SEHNR and CDR2 FQNEAQ come from the germline V gene (reference sequence). This CDR3 is built from 19 residues. V shed 2 bases and J shed 4 bases, with 26 bases lying between them. CDR3 nucleotides: TGTGCCAGCAGCTTAACACCCAAGAACCAGGGAAACGACCCCTATGGCTACACCTTC. Its protein product is CASSLTPKNQGNDPYGYTF.

V usage is TRBV29-1 and J usage is TRBJ2-3; 14 positions agree with TRBD2. V lost 5 bases and J lost 10; bases outside the gene matches: 14. The CDR3 length is 16 residues. Germline V gene lookup returns CDR1 SQVTM and CDR2 ANQGSEA. In DNA form, the CDR3 reads TGCAGCGTTCGCACCGGGACTAGCGGGGGACTATATGCGCAGTATTTT. This encodes CSVRTGTSGGLYAQYF.

This clone was found a few times. This chain uses TRBV9 with TRBJ1-4; D is perhaps TRBD1 (6 bases). From germline, CDR1 is SGDLS and CDR2 YYNGEE. The CDR3 is 15 amino acids. Trimming removed 0 bases from V and 8 bases from J, with 14 bases in between. The CDR3 nucleotides are TGTGCCAGCAGCGTAGAGGGGGGCGAAGGGGAAAAACTGTTTTTT. Its protein product is CASSVEGGEGEKLFF.

This clone has just a few counts. The chain employs TRBV4-1 and TRBJ1-6; D unresolved. Per germline, CDR1 MGHRA and CDR2 YSYEKL. CDR3 size: 15 residues. Between the trimmed V and J ends, which lost 1 base and 5 bases, there was a span of 9 bases. The CDR3 protein is CASSQAGWDNSPLHF. For the CDR3, the DNA is TGCGCCAGCAGCCAAGCGGGGTGGGATAATTCACCCCTCCACTTT.

The rearrangement links TRBV12-5 to TRBJ2-1; 9 bases line up with TRBD2. The CDR3 is made up of 15 amino acids. Trimming took 5 bases from V and 6 from J; bases not matched to a gene: 8. Germline-derived CDR1 and CDR2 are LGHNT and FRNRAP. The CDR3 DNA sequence: TGTGCTAGTGGTCCCGGGACTAGCCGCGTCAATGAGCAGTTCTTC. This codes for CASGPGTSRVNEQFF. Complete variable domain (other parts from reference TRBV12-5 and TRBJ2-1): DARVTQTPRHKVTEMGQEVTMRCQPILGHNTVFWYRQTMMQGLELLAYFRNRAPLDDSGMPKDRFSAEMPDATLATLKIQPSEPRDSAVYFCASGPGTSRVNEQFFGPGTRLTVL.

The V and J genes are TRBV5-1 and TRBJ2-7, with 8 bases lining up with TRBD1. J lost 1 base, V lost 3 bases, and 3 bases had no gene match. The CDR3 is 14 residues long. CDR1 SGHRS and CDR2 YFSETQ come from the germline V gene. CDR3 sequence reads: CASSSQGASYEQYF. The CDR3 DNA sequence: TGCGCCAGCAGCTCTCAGGGGGCTTCCTACGAGCAGTACTTC. The entire variable domain, with the rest obtained from reference TRBV5-1 and TRBJ2-7, is as follows: KAGVTQTPRYLIKTRGQQVTLSCSPISGHRSVSWYQQTPGQGLQFLFEYFSETQRNKGNFPGRFSGRQFSNSRSEMNVSTLELGDSALYLCASSSQGASYEQYFGPGTRLTVT.